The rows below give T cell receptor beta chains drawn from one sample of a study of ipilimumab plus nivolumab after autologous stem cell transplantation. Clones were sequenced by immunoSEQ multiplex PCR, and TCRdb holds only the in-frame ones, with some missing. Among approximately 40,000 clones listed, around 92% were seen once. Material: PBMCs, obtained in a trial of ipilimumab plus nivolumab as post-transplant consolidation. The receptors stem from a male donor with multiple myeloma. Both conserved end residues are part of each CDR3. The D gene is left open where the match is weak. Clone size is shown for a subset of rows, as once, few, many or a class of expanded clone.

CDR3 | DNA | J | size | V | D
CASSSGYEQYF | TGTGCCAGCAGCTCCGGATACGAGCAGTACTTC | TRBJ2-7 | once | TRBV11-3 | -
CASSPVDRTATNEKLFF | TGTGCCAGCTCACCAGTCGACAGGACCGCAACTAATGAAAAACTGTTTTTT | TRBJ1-4 | - | TRBV18 | -
CASSILAGTPRDEQFF | TGTGCCAGCAGCATTCTAGCGGGAACGCCCAGGGATGAGCAGTTCTTC | TRBJ2-1 | - | TRBV7-2 | TRBD2
CASSLEGGLANSQETQYF | TGTGCCAGCAGCTTAGAGGGAGGACTAGCGAATTCTCAAGAGACCCAGTACTTC | TRBJ2-5 | - | TRBV7-6 | TRBD2
CASSMGAGTITDTQYF | TGTGCCAGCAGCATGGGCGCGGGCACGATCACAGATACGCAGTATTTT | TRBJ2-3 | - | TRBV7-9 | -
CASSDTTGSRDIQYF | TGTGCCAGCAGTGACACCACAGGGTCCAGAGACATTCAGTACTTC | TRBJ2-4 | - | TRBV6-1 | -
CASSVGLGGVDEQYF | TGTGCCAGCAGCGTAGGCCTTGGGGGCGTTGACGAGCAGTACTTC | TRBJ2-7 | - | TRBV9 | -
CASFSTPGGADTQYF | TGTGCCTCCTTCTCAACCCCCGGGGGGGCCGATACGCAGTATTTT | TRBJ2-3 | - | TRBV6-1 | TRBD2
CASSPPLEEQYF | TGTGCCAGCAGCCCCCCTTTAGAGGAGCAGTACTTC | TRBJ2-7 | - | TRBV6-1 | -
CASSWTGLIGNTIYF | TGTGCCAGCAGTTGGACAGGGCTTATTGGAAACACCATATATTTT | TRBJ1-3 | - | TRBV7-2 | TRBD1
CASSLGTKLHEQYF | TGTGCCAGCAGTTTAGGGACTAAGCTCCACGAGCAGTACTTC | TRBJ2-7 | - | TRBV28 | TRBD2
CASSFVTGEQYF | TGTGCCAGCAGCTTTGTAACCGGCGAGCAGTACTTC | TRBJ2-7 | - | TRBV7-2 | -
CASSEVGLSNQPQHF | TGTGCCAGCAGTGAAGTCGGCCTTAGCAATCAGCCCCAGCATTTT | TRBJ1-5 | - | TRBV6-1 | -
CASSVGDREARNTIYF | TGTGCCAGCAGCGTAGGGGACAGGGAAGCTCGAAACACCATATATTTT | TRBJ1-3 | - | TRBV9 | TRBD1
CASSKTGHLGNEQFF | TGTGCCAGCAGTAAAACAGGGCACTTAGGCAATGAGCAGTTCTTC | TRBJ2-1 | - | TRBV27 | -
CATSRVGTYEQYF | TGTGCCACCAGCAGAGTTGGAACCTACGAGCAGTACTTC | TRBJ2-7 | - | TRBV15 | -
CASSPRFEQFF | TGTGCCAGCAGCCCCCGGTTTGAGCAGTTCTTC | TRBJ2-1 | - | TRBV11-2 | -
CASSLVGQGAPGEETQYF | TGTGCCAGCAGCTTGGTGGGGCAGGGGGCGCCGGGGGAAGAGACCCAGTACTTC | TRBJ2-5 | - | TRBV7-2 | TRBD1
CASSLRPASDEQYF | TGCGCCAGCAGCTTGAGACCTGCTAGCGACGAGCAGTACTTC | TRBJ2-7 | once | TRBV5-1 | -
CASSPRGFNTEAFF | TGTGCCAGCAGCCCTAGAGGATTTAACACTGAAGCTTTCTTT | TRBJ1-1 | - | TRBV9 | -
CASSQQQGGYTF | TGTGCCAGCAGTCAGCAACAGGGAGGCTACACCTTC | TRBJ1-2 | - | TRBV28 | -
CASSLFPALGETQYF | TGCGCCAGCAGCTTGTTCCCAGCCCTGGGGGAGACCCAGTACTTC | TRBJ2-5 | - | TRBV5-1 | -
CASSLPTGFFF | TGTGCCAGCAGCCTCCCGACAGGGTTCTTTTTC | TRBJ1-2 | - | TRBV7-2 | TRBD1
CASSLASGLHTGELFF | TGCGCCAGCAGCTTGGCGTCAGGTCTGCACACCGGGGAGCTGTTTTTT | TRBJ2-2 | - | TRBV5-1 | -
CASSSSRARGPEAFF | TGTGCCAGCAGTTCCTCCAGGGCTAGGGGTCCTGAAGCTTTCTTT | TRBJ1-1 | - | TRBV28 | -
CASTDRGGDYGYTF | TGTGCCAGCACCGACAGGGGAGGGGACTATGGCTATACCTTC | TRBJ1-2 | - | TRBV2 | TRBD1
CASSIGGAYGYTF | TGTGCCAGTAGTATAGGGGGCGCCTATGGCTACACCTTC | TRBJ1-2 | - | TRBV19 | -
CASSLGAGQGNHEQYF | TGTGCCAGCAGCTTAGGCGCCGGACAGGGTAACCACGAGCAGTACTTC | TRBJ2-7 | - | TRBV7-2 | TRBD1
CASSRSDVSGKFPLHF | TGTGCCAGCAGCAGATCGGACGTCTCCGGCAAATTCCCCCTCCACTTT | TRBJ1-6 | - | TRBV7-8 | -
CASSYSANTEAFF | TGCGCCAGCAGCTACTCTGCCAACACTGAAGCTTTCTTT | TRBJ1-1 | - | TRBV5-1 | -
CASTGQGMPYGYTF | TGTGCCAGCACCGGACAGGGGATGCCCTATGGCTACACCTTC | TRBJ1-2 | - | TRBV5-5 | TRBD1
CASSSRTGTVVTFF | TGTGCCAGCAGTTCCCGGACAGGGACCGTTGTGACTTTCTTT | TRBJ1-1 | - | TRBV6-5 | TRBD1
CASSEADRTYGYTF | TGTGCCAGCAGTGAAGCTGACAGGACGTATGGCTACACCTTC | TRBJ1-2 | - | TRBV6-1 | -
CSVVGQGGTEAFF | TGCAGCGTTGTGGGGCAGGGTGGCACTGAAGCTTTCTTT | TRBJ1-1 | - | TRBV29-1 | -
CASSLASGGAYEQYF | TGTGCCAGCAGCTTAGCAAGCGGGGGGGCCTACGAGCAGTACTTC | TRBJ2-7 | - | TRBV7-2 | TRBD2
CASSWGIEETQYF | TGTGCCAGCAGTTGGGGCATCGAAGAGACCCAGTACTTC | TRBJ2-5 | - | TRBV27 | -
CATSTGHTTDTQYF | TGTGCCACCAGCACGGGACATACCACAGATACGCAGTATTTT | TRBJ2-3 | - | TRBV15 | -
CASEGDREVFTYNEQFF | TGTGCCAGCGAGGGGGACAGGGAGGTTTTCACCTACAATGAGCAGTTCTTC | TRBJ2-1 | - | TRBV21-1 | -
CASSLTGPRLYNEQFF | TGTGCCAGCAGTTTGACGGGGCCTAGGCTCTACAATGAGCAGTTCTTC | TRBJ2-1 | - | TRBV27 | -
CASSSEGLWYTEAFF | TGCGCCAGCAGCTCAGAGGGGCTATGGTACACTGAAGCTTTCTTT | TRBJ1-1 | - | TRBV5-1 | -
CASSSGGQGAGNTIYF | TGCGCCAGCAGCTCAGGGGGCCAGGGGGCTGGAAACACCATATATTTT | TRBJ1-3 | - | TRBV4-1 | TRBD1
CASSPINLGGNEQFF | TGTGCCAGCTCACCCATCAACCTAGGGGGCAATGAGCAGTTCTTC | TRBJ2-1 | - | TRBV18 | -
CAIRRTEANTGELFF | TGTGCCATCAGGAGGACGGAAGCGAACACCGGGGAGCTGTTTTTT | TRBJ2-2 | - | TRBV10-3 | -
CASSRGAGGSYEQYF | TGTGCCAGCAGCCGGGGCGCGGGAGGGTCCTACGAGCAGTACTTC | TRBJ2-7 | - | TRBV7-7 | TRBD2
CASSRLAGVAGELFF | TGTGCCAGCAGTCGGCTAGCGGGAGTGGCCGGGGAGCTGTTTTTT | TRBJ2-2 | once | TRBV2 | TRBD2
CASRKQGAGNTIYF | TGTGCCAGCAGGAAACAGGGAGCTGGAAACACCATATATTTT | TRBJ1-3 | - | TRBV6-4 | -
CASSATGGGSYNEQFF | TGTGCCAGCAGCGCCACTGGGGGGGGCTCCTACAATGAGCAGTTCTTC | TRBJ2-1 | - | TRBV9 | TRBD2
CASSTFHGTGDGYTF | TGTGCCAGCAGCACGTTTCACGGGACAGGGGATGGCTACACCTTC | TRBJ1-2 | - | TRBV7-3 | TRBD1
CASSFPGPGGNTIYF | TGTGCCAGCAGCTTTCCAGGGCCGGGGGGAAACACCATATATTTT | TRBJ1-3 | - | TRBV11-2 | -
CASSQDKLGAYYGYTF | TGCGCCAGCAGCCAAGATAAGCTCGGGGCGTACTATGGCTACACCTTC | TRBJ1-2 | few | TRBV4-3 | -